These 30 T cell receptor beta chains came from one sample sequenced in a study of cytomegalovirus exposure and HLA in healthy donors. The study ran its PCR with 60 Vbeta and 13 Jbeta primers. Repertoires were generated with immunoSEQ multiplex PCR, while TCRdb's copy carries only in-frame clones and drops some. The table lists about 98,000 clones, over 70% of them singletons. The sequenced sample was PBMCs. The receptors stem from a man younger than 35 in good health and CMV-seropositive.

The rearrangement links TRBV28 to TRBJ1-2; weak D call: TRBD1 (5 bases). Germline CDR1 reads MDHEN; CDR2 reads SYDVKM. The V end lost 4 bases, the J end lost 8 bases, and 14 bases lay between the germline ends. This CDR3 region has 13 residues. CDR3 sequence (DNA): TGTGCCAGCAGTTACTCCCAGGGTGGCGGCTACACCTTC. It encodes CASSYSQGGGYTF.

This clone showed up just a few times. CDR3: CASCPGQGVPDTQYF. DNA of the CDR3: TGTGCCAGCTGTCCGGGACAGGGTGTTCCAGATACGCAGTATTTT. The V gene is TRBV7-9, the J gene TRBJ2-3, with TRBD1 matching 9 bases. The CDR3 runs to 15 residues. After removal of 8 bases from V and 4 bases from J, the junction contained 10 bases not matched to a gene. Germline CDR1 is SEHNR and CDR2 is FQNEAQ (reference sequence).

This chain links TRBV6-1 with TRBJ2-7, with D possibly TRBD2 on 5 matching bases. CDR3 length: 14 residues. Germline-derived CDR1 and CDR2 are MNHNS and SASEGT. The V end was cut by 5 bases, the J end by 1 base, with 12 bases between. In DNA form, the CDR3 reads TGTGCCAGCAGTACCTCGGAGGTTTCCTACGAGCAGTACTTC. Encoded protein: CASSTSEVSYEQYF.

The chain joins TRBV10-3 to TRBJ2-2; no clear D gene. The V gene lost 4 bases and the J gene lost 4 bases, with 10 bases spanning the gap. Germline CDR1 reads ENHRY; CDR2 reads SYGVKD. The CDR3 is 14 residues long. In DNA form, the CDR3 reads TGTGCCATCAGTGTGGTTGCGTCCACCGGGGAGCTGTTTTTT. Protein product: CAISVVASTGELFF.

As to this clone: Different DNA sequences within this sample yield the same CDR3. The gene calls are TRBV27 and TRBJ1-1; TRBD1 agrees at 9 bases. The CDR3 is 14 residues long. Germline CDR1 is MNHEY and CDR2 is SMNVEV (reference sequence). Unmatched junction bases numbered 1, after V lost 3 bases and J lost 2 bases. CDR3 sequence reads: CASSLTGGNTEAFF. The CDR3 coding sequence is TGTGCCAGCAGTTTGACAGGGGGAAACACTGAAGCTTTCTTT.

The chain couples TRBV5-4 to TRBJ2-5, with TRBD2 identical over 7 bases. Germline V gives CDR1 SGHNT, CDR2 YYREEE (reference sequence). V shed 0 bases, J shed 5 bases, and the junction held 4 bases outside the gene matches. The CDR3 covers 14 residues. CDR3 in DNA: TGTGCCAGCAGCTTGGTGGGGGGGGAGGAGACCCAGTACTTC. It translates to CASSLVGGEETQYF.

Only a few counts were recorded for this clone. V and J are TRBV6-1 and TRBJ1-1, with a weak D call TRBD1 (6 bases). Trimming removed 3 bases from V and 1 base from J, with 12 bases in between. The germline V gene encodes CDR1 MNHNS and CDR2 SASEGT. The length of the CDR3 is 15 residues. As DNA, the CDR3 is TGTGCCAGCAGTGAGAGAACAGGGTGGAACACTGAAGCTTTCTTT. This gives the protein CASSERTGWNTEAFF.

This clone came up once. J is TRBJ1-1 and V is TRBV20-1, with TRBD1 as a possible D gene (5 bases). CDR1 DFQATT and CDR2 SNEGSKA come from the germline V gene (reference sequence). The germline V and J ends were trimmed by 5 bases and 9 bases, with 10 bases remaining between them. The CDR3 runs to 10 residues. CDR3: CSADQGKAFF. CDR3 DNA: TGCAGTGCTGACCAGGGTAAAGCTTTCTTT.

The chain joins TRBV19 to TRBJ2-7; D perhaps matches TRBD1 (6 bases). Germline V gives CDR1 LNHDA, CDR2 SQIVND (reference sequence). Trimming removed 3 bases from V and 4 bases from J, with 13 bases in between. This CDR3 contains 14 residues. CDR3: CASSIRDTYYEQYF. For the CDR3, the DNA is TGTGCCAGTAGTATCCGGGACACCTATTACGAGCAGTACTTC.

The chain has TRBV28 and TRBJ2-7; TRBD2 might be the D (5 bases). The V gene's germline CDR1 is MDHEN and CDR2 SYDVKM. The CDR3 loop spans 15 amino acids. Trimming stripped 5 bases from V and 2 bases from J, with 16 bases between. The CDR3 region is CASSPRFGMPYEQYF. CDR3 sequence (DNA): TGTGCCAGCAGTCCCCGTTTCGGGATGCCCTACGAGCAGTACTTC.

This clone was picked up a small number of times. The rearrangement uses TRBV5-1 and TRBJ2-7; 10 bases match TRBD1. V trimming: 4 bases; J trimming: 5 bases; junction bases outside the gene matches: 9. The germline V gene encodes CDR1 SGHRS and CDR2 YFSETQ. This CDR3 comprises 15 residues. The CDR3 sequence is CASSPAGQGPHEQYF. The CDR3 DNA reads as TGCGCCAGCAGCCCAGCGGGACAGGGGCCCCACGAGCAGTACTTC.

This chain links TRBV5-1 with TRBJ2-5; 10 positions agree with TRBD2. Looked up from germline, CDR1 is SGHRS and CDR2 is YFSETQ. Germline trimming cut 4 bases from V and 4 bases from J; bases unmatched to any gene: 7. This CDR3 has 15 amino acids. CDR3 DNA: TGCGCCAGCAGCACTAGCGGGACATCAGGAGAGACCCAGTACTTC. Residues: CASSTSGTSGETQYF.

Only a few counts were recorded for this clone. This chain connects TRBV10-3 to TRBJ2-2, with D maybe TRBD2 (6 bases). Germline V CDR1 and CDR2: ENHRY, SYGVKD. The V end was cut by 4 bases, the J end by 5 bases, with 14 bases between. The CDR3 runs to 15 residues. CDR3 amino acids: CAISVEAGWTGELFF. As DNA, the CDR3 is TGTGCCATCAGTGTTGAGGCGGGGTGGACCGGGGAGCTGTTTTTT.

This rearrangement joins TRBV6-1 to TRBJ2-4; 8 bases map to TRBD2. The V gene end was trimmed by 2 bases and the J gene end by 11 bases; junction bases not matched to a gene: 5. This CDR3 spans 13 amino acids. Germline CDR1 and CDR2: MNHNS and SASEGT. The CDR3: CASSERLANVQYF. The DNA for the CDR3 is TGTGCCAGCAGTGAAAGACTAGCGAACGTTCAGTACTTC.

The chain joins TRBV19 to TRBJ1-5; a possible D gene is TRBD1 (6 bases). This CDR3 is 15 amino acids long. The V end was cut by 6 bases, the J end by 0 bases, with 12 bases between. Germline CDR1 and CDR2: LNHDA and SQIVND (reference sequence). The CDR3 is CASRLGGYSNQPQHF. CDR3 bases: TGTGCCAGTAGACTAGGGGGTTATAGCAATCAGCCCCAGCATTTT.

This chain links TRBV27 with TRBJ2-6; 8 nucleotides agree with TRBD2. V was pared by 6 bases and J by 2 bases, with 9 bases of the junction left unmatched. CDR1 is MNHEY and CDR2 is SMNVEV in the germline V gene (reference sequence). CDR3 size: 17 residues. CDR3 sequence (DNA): TGTGCCAGCAGCCCCGGGAGGGGGGGCGCTGGGGCCAACGTCCTGACTTTC. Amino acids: CASSPGRGGAGANVLTF.

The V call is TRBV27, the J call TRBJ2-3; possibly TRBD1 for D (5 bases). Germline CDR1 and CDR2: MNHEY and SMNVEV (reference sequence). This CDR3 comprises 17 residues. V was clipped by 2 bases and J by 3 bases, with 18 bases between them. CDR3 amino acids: CASSLRWGRSSTDTQYF. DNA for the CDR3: TGTGCCAGCAGTTTAAGGTGGGGCAGGTCGAGTACAGATACGCAGTATTTT.

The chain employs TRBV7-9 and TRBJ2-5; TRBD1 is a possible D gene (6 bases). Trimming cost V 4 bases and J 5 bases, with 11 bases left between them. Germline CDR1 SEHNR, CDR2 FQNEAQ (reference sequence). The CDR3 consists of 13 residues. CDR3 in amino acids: CASSSTGPETQYF. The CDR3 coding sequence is TGTGCCAGCAGCTCGACAGGTCCGGAGACCCAGTACTTC.

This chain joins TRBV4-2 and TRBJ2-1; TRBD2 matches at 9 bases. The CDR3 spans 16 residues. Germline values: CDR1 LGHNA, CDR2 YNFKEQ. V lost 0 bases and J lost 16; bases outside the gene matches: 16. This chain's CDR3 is CASSQDLGNSGGASFF. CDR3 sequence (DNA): TGTGCCAGCAGCCAAGATCTAGGGAATAGCGGGGGCGCTAGCTTCTTC.

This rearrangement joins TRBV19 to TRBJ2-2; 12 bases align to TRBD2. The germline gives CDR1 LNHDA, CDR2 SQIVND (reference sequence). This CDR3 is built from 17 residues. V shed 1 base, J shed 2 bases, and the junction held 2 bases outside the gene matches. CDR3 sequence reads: CASSIGLAGANTGELFF. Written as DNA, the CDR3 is TGTGCCAGTAGTATAGGACTAGCGGGGGCCAACACCGGGGAGCTGTTTTTT.

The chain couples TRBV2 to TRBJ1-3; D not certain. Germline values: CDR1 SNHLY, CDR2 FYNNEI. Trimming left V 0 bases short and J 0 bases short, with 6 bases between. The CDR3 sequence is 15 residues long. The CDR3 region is CASSEARYSGNTIYF. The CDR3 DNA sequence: TGTGCCAGCAGTGAAGCGCGGTACTCTGGAAACACCATATATTTT.

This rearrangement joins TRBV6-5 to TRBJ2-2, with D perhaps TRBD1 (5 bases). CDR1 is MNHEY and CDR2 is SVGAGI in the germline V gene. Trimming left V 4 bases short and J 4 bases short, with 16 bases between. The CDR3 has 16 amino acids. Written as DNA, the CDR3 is TGTGCCAGCAGTTCGCCGCTTGGGGCCAGCACCGGGGAGCTGTTTTTT. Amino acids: CASSSPLGASTGELFF.

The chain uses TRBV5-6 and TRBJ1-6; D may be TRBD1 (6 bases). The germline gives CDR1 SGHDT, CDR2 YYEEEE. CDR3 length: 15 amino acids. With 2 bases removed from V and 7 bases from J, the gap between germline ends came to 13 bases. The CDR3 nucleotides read TGTGCCAGCAGCTTCCGGACAGAGGGGAATTCACCCCTCCACTTT. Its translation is CASSFRTEGNSPLHF.

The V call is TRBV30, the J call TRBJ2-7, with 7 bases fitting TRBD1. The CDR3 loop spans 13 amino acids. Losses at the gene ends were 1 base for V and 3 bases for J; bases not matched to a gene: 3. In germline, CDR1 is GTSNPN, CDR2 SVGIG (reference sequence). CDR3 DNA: TGTGCCTGGAGTGAGCCAGGGGGCTACGAGCAGTACTTC. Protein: CAWSEPGGYEQYF.

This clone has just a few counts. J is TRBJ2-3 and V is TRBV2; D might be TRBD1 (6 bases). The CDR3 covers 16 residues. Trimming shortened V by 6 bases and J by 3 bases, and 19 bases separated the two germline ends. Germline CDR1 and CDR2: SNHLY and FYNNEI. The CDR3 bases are TGTGCCAGCAGCGAGGCTAGACAGGCGTATACAGATACGCAGTATTTT. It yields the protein CASSEARQAYTDTQYF.

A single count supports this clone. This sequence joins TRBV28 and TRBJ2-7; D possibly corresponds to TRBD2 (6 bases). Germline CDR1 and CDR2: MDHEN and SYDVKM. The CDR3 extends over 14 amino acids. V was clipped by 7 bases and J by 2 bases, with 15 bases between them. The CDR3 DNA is TGTGCCAGCATATCCCGGAGGGGAGCCTACGAGCAGTACTTC. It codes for CASISRRGAYEQYF.

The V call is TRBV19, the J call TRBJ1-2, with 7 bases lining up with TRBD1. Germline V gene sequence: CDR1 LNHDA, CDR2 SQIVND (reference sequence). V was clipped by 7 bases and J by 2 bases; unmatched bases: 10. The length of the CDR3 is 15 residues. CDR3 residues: CASKSSGTVNYGYTF. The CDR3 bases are TGTGCCAGTAAATCCTCCGGGACAGTAAACTATGGCTACACCTTC.

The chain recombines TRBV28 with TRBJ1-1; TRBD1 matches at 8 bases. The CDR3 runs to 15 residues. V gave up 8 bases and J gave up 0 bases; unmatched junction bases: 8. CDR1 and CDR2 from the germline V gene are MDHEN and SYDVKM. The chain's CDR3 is CASGTGRGMNTEAFF. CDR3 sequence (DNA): TGTGCCAGCGGGACAGGTCGGGGCATGAACACTGAAGCTTTCTTT.

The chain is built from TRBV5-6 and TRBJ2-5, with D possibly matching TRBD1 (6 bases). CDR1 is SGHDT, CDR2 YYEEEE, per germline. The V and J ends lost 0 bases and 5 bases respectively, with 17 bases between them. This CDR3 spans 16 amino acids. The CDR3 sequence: CASSLARQVIGETQYF. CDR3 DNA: TGTGCCAGCAGCTTGGCCAGACAGGTCATAGGGGAGACCCAGTACTTC.

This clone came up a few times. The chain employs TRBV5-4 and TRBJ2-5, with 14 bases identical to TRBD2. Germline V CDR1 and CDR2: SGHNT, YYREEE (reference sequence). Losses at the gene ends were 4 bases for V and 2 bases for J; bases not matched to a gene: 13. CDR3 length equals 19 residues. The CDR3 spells CASSPGGGLAGGRQETQYF. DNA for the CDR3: TGTGCCAGCAGCCCTGGCGGAGGACTAGCGGGGGGCAGGCAAGAGACCCAGTACTTC.